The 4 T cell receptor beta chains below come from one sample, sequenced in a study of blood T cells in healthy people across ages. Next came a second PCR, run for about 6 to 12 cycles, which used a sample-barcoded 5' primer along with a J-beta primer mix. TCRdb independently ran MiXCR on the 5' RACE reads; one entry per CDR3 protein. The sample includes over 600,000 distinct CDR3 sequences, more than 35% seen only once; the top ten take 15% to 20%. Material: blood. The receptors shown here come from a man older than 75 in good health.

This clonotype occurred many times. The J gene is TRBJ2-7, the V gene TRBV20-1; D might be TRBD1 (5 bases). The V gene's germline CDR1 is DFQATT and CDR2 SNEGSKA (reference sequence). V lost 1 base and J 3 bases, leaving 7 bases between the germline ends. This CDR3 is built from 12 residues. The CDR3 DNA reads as TGCAGTGCTAGAGGGGGCAGCTACGAGCAGTACTTC. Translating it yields CSARGGSYEQYF.

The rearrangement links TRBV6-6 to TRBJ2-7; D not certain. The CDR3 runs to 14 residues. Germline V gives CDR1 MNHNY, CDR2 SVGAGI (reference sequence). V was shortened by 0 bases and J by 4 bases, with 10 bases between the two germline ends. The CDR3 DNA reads TGTGCCAGCAGTTACTCGGCAGGATTATACGAGCAGTACTTC. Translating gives CASSYSAGLYEQYF.

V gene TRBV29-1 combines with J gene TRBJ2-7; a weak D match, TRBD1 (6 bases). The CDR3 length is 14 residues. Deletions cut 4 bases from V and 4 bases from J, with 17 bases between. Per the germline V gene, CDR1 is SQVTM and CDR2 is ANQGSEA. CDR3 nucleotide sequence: TGCAGCGTTGTCACGATGCTAACAGGGTACGAGCAGTACTTC. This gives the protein CSVVTMLTGYEQYF.

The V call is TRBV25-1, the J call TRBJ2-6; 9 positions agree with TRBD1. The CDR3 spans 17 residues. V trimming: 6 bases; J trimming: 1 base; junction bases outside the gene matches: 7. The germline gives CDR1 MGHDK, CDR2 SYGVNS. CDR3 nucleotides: TGTGCCAGCAGGGACAGGGGCCCTGAGTCTGGGGCCAACGTCCTGACTTTC. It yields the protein CASRDRGPESGANVLTF.